This T cell receptor beta chain was profiled in a study of T cell responses to AZD1222 COVID-19 vaccine. General observations from the study: Unmutated variant regions are reportedly the target of nearly half of TCRs that are spike-specific. In a largely white British group with more females than males, clonal diversity was possibly underestimated. Spike-specific TCR depth and breadth grew after two AZD1222 doses. Researchers took repertoire samples only after the peak T cell response had come.

Sequenced by immunoSEQ multiplex PCR; TCRdb stores in-frame clones only, minus some. The data contain roughly 150,000 clones, 80% to 95% of them singletons. This clone was counted a few times. Antigen specificity is unknown. This receptor was obtained from an adult who received the AZD1222 COVID-19 vaccine. Sequenced here: peripheral blood, sampled 28 days after the second AZD1222 dose.

This CDR3 is CASSYSGRGQPQHF. CDR3 in DNA: TGTGCCAGCAGTTATTCTGGGAGGGGTCAGCCCCAGCATTTT. The chain carries TRBV6-5 and TRBJ1-5, with D tentatively TRBD1 (5 bases). The CDR3 extends over 14 amino acids. CDR1 is MNHEY, CDR2 SVGAGI, per germline. V was cut by 3 bases and J by 6 bases, with 12 bases left in between.